This record looks at one TCR beta chain sequence and its context. No antigen is known for it. This entry belongs to a study of blood T cells in healthy people across ages. General study results and limits: Samples with more naive T cells showed higher observed beta diversity. Considered underestimates were the diversity estimates obtained from one million T cells.

CDR3 length: 16 residues. Germline loops: CDR1 MGHRA, CDR2 YSYEKL. With V trimmed by 0 bases and J by 2 bases, 3 bases remained unmatched. Sample-barcoded 5' priming and a J-beta primer mix drove a second PCR of about 6 to 12 cycles. Through a template-switch adaptor with 12 random nucleotides, each cDNA molecule received a tag. Using its own MiXCR run on the 5' RACE reads, TCRdb lists one record per CDR3 protein. The sample lists about 720,000 distinct CDR3 sequences; 22% were seen once. Peripheral blood samples of roughly 10 milliliters were drawn from each donor. The rearrangement links TRBV4-1 to TRBJ2-3, with 9 bases identical to TRBD2. The sample taken for sequencing was blood. The clonotype comes from a man in his 70s in good health. The CDR3 reads CASSQELAGITDTQYF. The CDR3 nucleotides read TGCGCCAGCAGCCAAGAGCTAGCGGGGATCACAGATACGCAGTATTTT.